This T cell receptor beta chain originates from a study of blood T cells in healthy people across ages (dated by TCRdb to the mid-2010s). Looking at the study overall: In model experiments, template switching captured about one uniquely barcoded TCR beta cDNA molecule for every two T cells. To track age-related changes in TCR beta repertoire diversity, the study relied on deep sequencing normalized with unique cDNA molecular identifiers. The donors were divided into four age groups: young (average approximately 15 years), middle-aged (roughly 40), aged (roughly 60) and long-lived (about 90). Two additional independent replicas of 1 million unique cDNA reads from the same blood draw were analyzed for two donors (one aged 18 to 30 and one aged 80 or older).

Remarks on this clonotype: Its antigen is currently not known. Base qualities are missing; no much larger clone stands one base away.

The library was produced with 5' RACE. TCRdb lists the instrument as Illumina HiSeq 2500. A second about 7 to 12 cycle PCR used a sample-barcoded 5' primer and a J-beta primer mix. A unique molecular identifier was introduced onto each TCR beta cDNA molecule by a template-switch 5' adaptor carrying 12 random nucleotides. Each sample yielded at least 3 million CDR3-containing paired-end reads. The Mint cDNA synthesis kit, primed by a TRBC-specific oligonucleotide, was used to synthesize first-strand cDNA from all RNA. After uracil-DNA glycosylase treatment, a first 18-cycle PCR used universal primers M1SS and BC2_uni_R on all cDNA. Turning to the authors' computational methods: Each sample was normalized by randomly selecting 1 million high-quality reads, each carrying a distinct molecular identifier. Instead of being binned into consensus sequences, reads that shared molecular identifiers were thrown out. MiTCR, with a Q25 quality threshold and the strictest error-elimination algorithm, was used for CDR3 identification, clonotype clustering and error correction. Lower-bound total TCR beta diversity was estimated with a nonparametric unseen species model using Euler transformation. TCRdb's own reprocessing of the public reads used fastp at Q25 and MiXCR and kept productive beta chains. Here each entry gathers all rows of one CDR3 protein and keeps the most common genes and DNA. The V and J calls and clone size come from TCRdb's table, not from the authors' own analysis. This sample is represented by 750,000 to 1,000,000 distinct CDR3 sequences; roughly 28% of them were singletons. The ten biggest clones cover about 9.4% of the sample.

Inclusive of the bounding cysteine and phenylalanine, the CDR3 is 17 residues long. The read is trimmed to its CDR3 DNA, 51 bases read in frame from base 1. V is cut back by 2 bases and J by 2 bases, with 10 bases in the junction unmatched. On the study overall, not on this receptor specifically: Because the CMV infection status of the donors was unknown, age-related changes in expanded clonotypes may potentially have been confounded. Conclusive comparison of naive and antigen-experienced compartments was prevented by the profiling of bulk unsorted PBMCs. Compared with the aged group, the long-lived group had more naive CD4+ T cells, fewer expanded clones and increased TCR diversity, suggesting age selection. As age increased, observed TCR beta diversity per million T cells dropped in a roughly linear way, and a significant reduction was already evident by age around 41. A strong correlation was found between observed TCR beta diversity and the percentage of naive T cells measured by flow cytometry. Estimates of total diversity based on one million sequenced T cells were considered lower bounds and underestimates.

Systemically healthy Caucasian individuals from Russia, 39 in total and aged roughly 6 to 95 years, were included as donors. Around 10 milliliters of peripheral blood were collected from each donor into EDTA-treated Vacutainer tubes. Ficoll-Paque density-gradient centrifugation was used to isolate PBMCs, with at least 7 million per sample. Total RNA, at least 6 micrograms per sample, was extracted from PBMCs with Trizol reagent. The percentages of naive CD45RAhigh/CD27high T cells were determined by flow cytometry on a PBMC aliquot from every donor. The data were also submitted as part of a second study, on T cells of mothers and their children. As described in the second report: Nine systemically healthy Caucasian individuals, comprising three mothers and their six children, were included as donors. cDNA synthesis consumed the entire amount of extracted RNA, loaded at roughly 1.5 ug RNA in each 15 ul reaction. In the second PCR, sample barcodes and 2-4 random nucleotides were introduced via the M1S primer. Over 9 million TCR beta CDR3 reads were obtained for each mother, and some 3.1 million reads were obtained for each child. Thymic selection similarly shapes TCR recombination output in related and unrelated pairs, with minor effect from inherited differences. Normalized repertoire overlap was always slightly but never significantly higher in related than unrelated mother-child pairs. No persistent microchimeric T cell clones were found, with a detection sensitivity of approximately 95 clones per million clonotypes. The study used deep NGS to compare TCR beta repertoires of mothers and children, seeking features distinguishing related mother-child pairs from unrelated individuals. The mean age was roughly 40 +/- 4 years for the mothers and approximately 11 +/- 4 years for the children. After adapters were ligated using NEBNext reagents, the libraries underwent 100+100 nt paired-end sequencing on an Illumina HiSeq 2000. To avoid cross-contamination, the mother libraries and the child libraries were prepared a month apart and sequenced in separate runs. Each donor had between roughly 450,000 and 2,300,000 distinct TCR beta clonotypes identified. Naive TCR beta clonotypes were estimated from low-frequency clonotypes matched to each donor's FACS-determined naive share, without sorting.

The chain is made from TRBV12-3 or TRBV12-4 and TRBJ1-2; TRBD1 matches 8 bases in the middle. The sequenced material came from blood. The sequence was obtained from a middle-aged woman in good health. The sequence in DNA is TGTGCCAGCAGTTTACAGGACAGGGACTTTTCAAACTATGGCTACACCTTC. The translation is CASSLQDRDFSNYGYTF.